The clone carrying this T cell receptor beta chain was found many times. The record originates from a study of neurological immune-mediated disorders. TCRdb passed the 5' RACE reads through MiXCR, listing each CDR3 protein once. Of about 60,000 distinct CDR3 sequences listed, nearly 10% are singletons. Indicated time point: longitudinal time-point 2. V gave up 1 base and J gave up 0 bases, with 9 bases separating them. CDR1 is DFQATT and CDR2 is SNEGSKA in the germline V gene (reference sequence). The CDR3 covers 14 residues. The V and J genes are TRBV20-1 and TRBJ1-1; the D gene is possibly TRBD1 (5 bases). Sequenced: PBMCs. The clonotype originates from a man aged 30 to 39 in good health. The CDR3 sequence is CSARAGGVNTEAFF. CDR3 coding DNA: TGCAGTGCTAGAGCCGGAGGGGTGAACACTGAAGCTTTCTTT.